This TCR beta chain came from a study of pediatric ulcerative colitis. Study-wide results and caveats: Rectal repertoires separated controls, mild-moderate and acute severe colitis. Blood-rectal clonal overlap within each person was significantly higher in ulcerative colitis patients than controls. Substantially fewer templates came from a couple of patients' blood samples.

Data came from immunoSEQ multiplex PCR; TCRdb stores just in-frame clones and leaves some out. The profile shows roughly 10,000 clones, around 90% of them singletons. The table lists this clone with a count of one. Its specificity is not known. At colonoscopy, a blood sample was also collected. Trimming shortened V by 2 bases and J by 0 bases, and 17 bases separated the two germline ends. Per the germline V gene, CDR1 is LGHNT and CDR2 is FRNRAP. The CDR3 extends over 17 amino acids. This chain connects TRBV12-5 to TRBJ2-7; D is possibly TRBD1 (6 bases). This sequence originates from a girl between 5 and 17 years old with moderate ulcerative colitis. The sequencing input was blood. The CDR3 DNA sequence: TGTGCTAGTGGTTTGCTGTGGACAGCCGAACCCTCCTACGAGCAGTACTTC. Translating gives CASGLLWTAEPSYEQYF.